This TCR beta chain was identified during a study of blood T cell dynamics during melanoma immunotherapy. In germline, CDR1 is SGHVS, CDR2 FQNEAQ. The V gene lost 5 bases and the J gene lost 4 bases, with 12 bases spanning the gap. The CDR3 loop spans 14 amino acids. Data came from immunoSEQ multiplex PCR; TCRdb stores just in-frame clones and leaves some out. Of about 15,000 clones listed, roughly 90% are singletons. The time point here: week 3, after first cycle of checkpoint inhibitor. The source material was blood, sampled from a patient treated with checkpoint blockade. The origin of this receptor is a human donor with melanoma. The chain employs TRBV7-8 and TRBJ1-5, with a tentative D call TRBD1 (6 bases). CDR3: CASSTTGRNQPQHF. DNA for the CDR3: TGTGCCAGCAGCACAACAGGGAGAAATCAGCCCCAGCATTTT. Full variable domain (outside the CDR3, taken from reference TRBV7-8 and TRBJ1-5): GAGVSQSPRYKVAKRGQDVALRCDPISGHVSLFWYQQALGQGPEFLTYFQNEAQLDKSGLPSDRFFAERPEGSVSTLKIQRTQQEDSAVYLCASSTTGRNQPQHFGDGTRLSIL.